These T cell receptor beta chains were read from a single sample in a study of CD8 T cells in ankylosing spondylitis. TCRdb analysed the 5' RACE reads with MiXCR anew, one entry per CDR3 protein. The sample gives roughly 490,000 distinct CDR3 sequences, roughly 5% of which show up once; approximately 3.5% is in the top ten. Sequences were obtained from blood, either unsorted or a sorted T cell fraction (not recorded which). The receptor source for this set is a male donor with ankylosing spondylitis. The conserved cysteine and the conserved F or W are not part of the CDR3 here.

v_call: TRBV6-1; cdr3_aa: ASKIQLAGETQY
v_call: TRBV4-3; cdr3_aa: ASSQEVVLVGADTQY
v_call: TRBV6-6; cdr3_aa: ASTDSGYNEQF
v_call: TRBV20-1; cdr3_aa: SAHSSGSSYEQY
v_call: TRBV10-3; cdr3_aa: AISERGSNQPQH
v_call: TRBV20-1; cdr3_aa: SIPDWASGSSETQY
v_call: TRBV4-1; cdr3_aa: ASSQEQGYTDTQY
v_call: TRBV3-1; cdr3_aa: ASSQRGGGADTQY
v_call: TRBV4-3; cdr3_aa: ASSPGLPGGAGLAKNIQY
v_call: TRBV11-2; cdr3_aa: ASSLALAGARETQY
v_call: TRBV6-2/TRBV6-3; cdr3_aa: ASSTSLAGDTQY
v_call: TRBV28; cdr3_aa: ASGEGVGYNSPLH
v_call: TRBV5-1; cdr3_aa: ASSFDSQSYYEQY
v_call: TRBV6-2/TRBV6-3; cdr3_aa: ASSYSRVGEQY
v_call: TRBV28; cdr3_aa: ASMVAAGYGNTIY
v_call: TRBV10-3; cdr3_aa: AISEWDGTFNSNQPQH
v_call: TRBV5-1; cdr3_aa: ASSPGSGRGEKLF
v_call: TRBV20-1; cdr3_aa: SASGRAPHEQF
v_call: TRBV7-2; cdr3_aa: ASGEQGYEQF
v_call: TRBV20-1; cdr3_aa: SAIGVGQPQH
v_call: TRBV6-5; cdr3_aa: ASSYSTGFWSYEQY
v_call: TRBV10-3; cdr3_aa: AIRDRDTEAF
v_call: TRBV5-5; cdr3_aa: ASGDRETGYT
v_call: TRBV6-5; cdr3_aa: ASSSHTDTQY
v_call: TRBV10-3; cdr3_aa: AISAGGQYYGYT
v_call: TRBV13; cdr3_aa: ASSLGGEFSYEQY
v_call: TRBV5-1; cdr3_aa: ASSLSVPGTANTGELF
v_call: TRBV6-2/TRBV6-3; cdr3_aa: ASSYSGLSGGYT
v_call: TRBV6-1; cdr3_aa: ASSPRGQGSYEQY
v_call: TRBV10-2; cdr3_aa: ASSRGEVDNQPQH
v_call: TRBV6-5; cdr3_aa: ASSSQSGTGVYEQY
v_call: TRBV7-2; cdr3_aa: ASSSGDPITDTQY
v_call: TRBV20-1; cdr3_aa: SAGLQAQLAKNIQY
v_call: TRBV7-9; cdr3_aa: ASTLIHRGLGYT
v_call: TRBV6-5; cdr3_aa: ASSPSTGLMF
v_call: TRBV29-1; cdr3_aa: SVEGGTGVGTQY
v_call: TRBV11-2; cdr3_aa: ASSLSQRESYNEQF
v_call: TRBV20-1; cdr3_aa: SARPRDRPSYEQY
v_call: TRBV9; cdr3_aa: ASSVVRGADTGELF
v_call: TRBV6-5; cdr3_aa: ASSYTPGYLYEQY
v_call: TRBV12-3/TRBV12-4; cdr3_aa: ASSHATSGGTSYNEQF